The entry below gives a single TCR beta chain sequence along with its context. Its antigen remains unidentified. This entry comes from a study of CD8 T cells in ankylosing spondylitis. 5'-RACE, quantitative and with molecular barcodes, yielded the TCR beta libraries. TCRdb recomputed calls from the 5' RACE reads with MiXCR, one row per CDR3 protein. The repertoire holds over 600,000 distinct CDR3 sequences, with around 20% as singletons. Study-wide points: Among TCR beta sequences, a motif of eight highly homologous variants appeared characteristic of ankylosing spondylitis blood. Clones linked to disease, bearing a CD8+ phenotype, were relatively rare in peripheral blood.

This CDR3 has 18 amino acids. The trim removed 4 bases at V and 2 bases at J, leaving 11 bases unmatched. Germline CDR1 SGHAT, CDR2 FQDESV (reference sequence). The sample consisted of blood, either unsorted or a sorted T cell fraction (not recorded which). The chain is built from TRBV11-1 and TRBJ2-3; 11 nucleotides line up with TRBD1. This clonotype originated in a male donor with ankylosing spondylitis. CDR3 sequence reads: CASSSRTGTGGLTDTQYF. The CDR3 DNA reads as TGTGCCAGCAGCTCCCGAACCGGGACAGGGGGTCTCACAGATACGCAGTATTTT.